This is a list of T cell receptor beta chains from one sample in a study of T cells after yellow fever vaccination. TCRdb fed the 5' RACE reads into MiXCR, producing one record per CDR3 protein. The data contain 100,000 to 150,000 distinct CDR3 sequences, roughly 10% of them singletons. The sequences come from CD8+ T cells sorted from PBMCs, collected on the day of the yellow fever booster vaccination. Source of these receptors: a man younger than 35 who received the YFV17D yellow fever vaccine. Each CDR3 is given with its conserved first and last residue. The D gene is left open where the match is weak. Not every row has a clone size; where given, it reads once, few, many or a size class.

TGTGCCAGCAGCTTGGGGGTCGCCACCGGGGAGCTGTTTTTT	CASSLGVATGELFF	many	TRBV5-4	TRBJ2-2	NA
TGTGCCAGCAGCTCACGACAGTACAATGAGCAGTTCTTC	CASSSRQYNEQFF	NA	TRBV7-6	TRBJ2-1	NA
TGTGCCAGCAGTTCTGAGACTACCACCTACGAGCAGTACTTC	CASSSETTTYEQYF	few	TRBV12-3/TRBV12-4	TRBJ2-7	NA
TGTGCCAGCAGTTTCGGGGGGGCTCACAATGAGCAGTTCTTC	CASSFGGAHNEQFF	few	TRBV27	TRBJ2-1	TRBD2
TGTGCCAGCAGCCAGTCCCCAGATACGCAGTATTTT	CASSQSPDTQYF	few	TRBV7-8	TRBJ2-3	NA
TGTGCCAGCAGGGATAGCGCTCAGGGGAACTATGGCTACACCTTC	CASRDSAQGNYGYTF	few	TRBV6-5	TRBJ1-2	NA
TGCAGTGCCCTGACAGGGGGCGATCAGCCCCAGCATTTT	CSALTGGDQPQHF	many	TRBV20-1	TRBJ1-5	TRBD1
TGTGCCAGTAGTATGGGCGCCGGCGAGCAGTACTTC	CASSMGAGEQYF	few	TRBV19	TRBJ2-7	NA
TGCGCCAGCAGCCACCGGGCAGGGGCCTACGAGCAGTACTTC	CASSHRAGAYEQYF	few	TRBV4-1	TRBJ2-7	NA
TGTGCCACCAGCACCGAGGGCGGCCCCTACGAGCAGTACTTC	CATSTEGGPYEQYF	many	TRBV15	TRBJ2-7	NA
TGTGCCAGCAGTTACGGGGAGGGGCAGCAATACTTC	CASSYGEGQQYF	NA	TRBV6-6	TRBJ2-7	TRBD2
TGCAGTGCTAGAGATCACCTCGAACAGGGGCTCCACTCCTATAATTCACCCCTCCACTTT	CSARDHLEQGLHSYNSPLHF	NA	TRBV20-1	TRBJ1-6	TRBD1
TGTGCCATCGGACAGGACGATCAGCCCCAGCATTTT	CAIGQDDQPQHF	NA	TRBV7-9	TRBJ1-5	TRBD1
TGTGCCAGCAGTTACGAGGGGGTCGGGGAGCTGTTTTTT	CASSYEGVGELFF	few	TRBV7-2	TRBJ2-2	NA
TGCGCCAGCAGCCAAGGTTTCGGGTACGAGCAGTACTTC	CASSQGFGYEQYF	NA	TRBV4-1	TRBJ2-7	NA
TGTGCCAGCAGCTTAGTCCCGGTCAATGAGCAGTTCTTC	CASSLVPVNEQFF	NA	TRBV13	TRBJ2-1	NA
TGCAGCGTGGACGGACAGTTGGACGCCTATGGCTACACCTTC	CSVDGQLDAYGYTF	NA	TRBV29-1	TRBJ1-2	NA
TGTGCCAGCAGCCCCGACAGGGGCCGAAACACCGGGGAGCTGTTTTTT	CASSPDRGRNTGELFF	NA	TRBV5-4	TRBJ2-2	TRBD1
TGTGCCATCAGTTCGACAGGGTGGACCGGGGAGCTGTTTTTT	CAISSTGWTGELFF	few	TRBV10-3	TRBJ2-2	TRBD1
TGTGCCAGCAGCTTAGGACCGGGACAGGGGCACACCGGGGAGCTGTTTTTT	CASSLGPGQGHTGELFF	few	TRBV7-8	TRBJ2-2	TRBD1
TGTGCCAGTAGTGGTGGTCCCCTCTACAATGAGCAGTTCTTC	CASSGGPLYNEQFF	many	TRBV19	TRBJ2-1	NA
TGCGCCAGCAAGGTAGGCGGGGGGGCAAACAATGAGCAGTTCTTC	CASKVGGGANNEQFF	NA	TRBV10-1	TRBJ2-1	TRBD2
TGTGCCAGCAGTTTAATGAGCGGCGGGGATGAGCAGTTCTTC	CASSLMSGGDEQFF	NA	TRBV12-3/TRBV12-4	TRBJ2-1	NA
TGTGCCAGCAGCGCCCATTCTAGCAGGAGCTCCTACAATGAGCAGTTCTTC	CASSAHSSRSSYNEQFF	few	TRBV7-9	TRBJ2-1	NA
TGTGCCAGCAGTCGCCGGGACAGGGGGAGCCCAACTAATGAAAAACTGTTTTTT	CASSRRDRGSPTNEKLFF	NA	TRBV6-2/TRBV6-3	TRBJ1-4	TRBD1
TGTGCCAGCAGCCCCGGAGAATTAGGGCAGTCCTACAATGAGCAGTTCTTC	CASSPGELGQSYNEQFF	NA	TRBV7-9	TRBJ2-1	NA
TGTGCCAGCAAAGGGACACCCTTAGATGAGCAGTTCTTC	CASKGTPLDEQFF	few	TRBV6-6	TRBJ2-1	NA
TGTGCCAGCAGCCCTGGTTTTAGAAGCTCGGCCGGGGAGCTGTTTTTT	CASSPGFRSSAGELFF	NA	TRBV4-2	TRBJ2-2	NA
TGTGCCAGCAGTGAATATTGGGACTTGAAGTATTTT	CASSEYWDLKYF	NA	TRBV25-1	TRBJ2-3	NA
TGTGCCACCAGCAGACCGACAGGACAGGGACTGTACTTT	CATSRPTGQGLYF	NA	TRBV15	TRBJ1-6	TRBD1